The next 25 T cell receptor beta chains were all read from a single sample in a study of blood T cell repertoires in COVID-19. Measured with immunoSEQ multiplex PCR; TCRdb has only the in-frame clones, and not every one. The table has about 340,000 clones, approximately 86% seen once; the top ten hold around 7.4%. The sequenced sample was peripheral blood. The origin of the receptors is a woman aged 60-75 years with COVID-19, enrolled during active disease.

About this clone: The sample has other DNA sequences that encode this CDR3 too. The rearrangement uses TRBV7-3 and TRBJ1-1; 7 bases are shared with TRBD1. Losses at the gene ends were 5 bases for V and 5 bases for J; bases not matched to a gene: 8. Germline CDR1 and CDR2: SGHTA and FQGTGA. The length of the CDR3 is 14 residues. The CDR3 sequence: CASSPRPGGTEAFF. In DNA form, the CDR3 reads TGTGCCAGCAGCCCCCGTCCAGGGGGGACTGAAGCTTTCTTT. The full variable domain, with the rest looked up from reference TRBV7-3 and TRBJ1-1, is GAGVSQTPSNKVTEKGKYVELRCDPISGHTALYWYRQSLGQGPEFLIYFQGTGAADDSGLPNDRFFAVRPEGSVSTLKIQRTERGDSAVYLCASSPRPGGTEAFFGQGTRLTVV.

This chain links TRBV5-1 with TRBJ2-3; perhaps TRBD1 as D (6 bases). V lost 1 base and J 5 bases, leaving 11 bases between the germline ends. The CDR3 has 14 amino acids. CDR1 and CDR2 from the germline V gene are SGHRS and YFSETQ. The CDR3 loop is CASSLSPQGDTQYF. CDR3 nucleotides: TGCGCCAGCAGCTTGTCCCCACAGGGAGATACGCAGTATTTT.

This clone appeared a single time. V is TRBV5-1 and J is TRBJ1-1, with TRBD1 matching over 7 bases. The CDR3 covers 14 residues. V was pared by 8 bases and J by 0 bases, with 7 bases of the junction left unmatched. Germline values: CDR1 SGHRS, CDR2 YFSETQ. In DNA form, the CDR3 reads TGCGCCAGTTGGAGGGGGCAGATGAACACTGAAGCTTTCTTT. Residues: CASWRGQMNTEAFF.

The rearrangement joins TRBV5-1 to TRBJ2-3; 9 bases are shared with TRBD1. The V and J ends lost 4 bases and 2 bases, in that order; junction bases with no gene match: 5. Germline lookup yields CDR1 SGHRS and CDR2 YFSETQ. The CDR3 is made up of 15 amino acids. The CDR3 nucleotides are TGCGCCAGCAGCACCGGGACAGGGAACACAGATACGCAGTATTTT. Encoded protein: CASSTGTGNTDTQYF.

The genes are TRBV9 and TRBJ1-2; TRBD1 matches at 7 bases. With 4 bases clipped from V and 4 bases from J, the junction kept 7 bases outside the gene matches. Germline-derived CDR1 and CDR2 are SGDLS and YYNGEE. The CDR3 is 14 residues long. DNA of the CDR3: TGTGCCAGCAGCACCACCGGGACAGCCTATGGCTACACCTTC. The encoded protein is CASSTTGTAYGYTF.

This chain joins TRBV2 and TRBJ1-1; 9 bases agree with TRBD1. This CDR3 comprises 18 residues. Germline V lookup: CDR1 SNHLY, CDR2 FYNNEI. With V trimmed by 6 bases and J by 1 base, 15 bases remained unmatched. Here the CDR3 reads CASSAVIGQGISNTEAFF. The CDR3 DNA reads TGTGCCAGCAGCGCCGTAATAGGACAGGGGATATCGAACACTGAAGCTTTCTTT.

J is TRBJ2-7 and V is TRBV27; 8 nucleotides line up with TRBD2. V was clipped by 3 bases and J by 5 bases; unmatched bases: 9. CDR3 length equals 15 residues. Germline-derived CDR1 and CDR2 are MNHEY and SMNVEV (reference sequence). The CDR3 DNA is TGTGCCAGCAGTTTGGATAGCGGGGTCCCAAACGAGCAGTACTTC. This sequence encodes CASSLDSGVPNEQYF.

The rearrangement joins TRBV12-3 or TRBV12-4 to TRBJ2-7, with D possibly TRBD2 on 5 matching bases. The CDR3 length is 13 residues. Trimming cost V 2 bases and J 7 bases, with 12 bases left between them. The CDR3 sequence is CASSLYVSGEQYF. The CDR3 DNA follows: TGTGCCAGCAGTTTATACGTCTCGGGGGAGCAGTACTTC.

The chain is built from TRBV29-1 and TRBJ2-2; weak D call: TRBD2 (7 bases). Deletions cut 7 bases from V and 1 base from J, with 16 bases between. The CDR3 has 15 amino acids. Germline lookup yields CDR1 SQVTM and CDR2 ANQGSEA. CDR3 coding DNA: TGCAGCGGTTCCCTCGGGGGGCGGAACACCGGGGAGCTGTTTTTT. Amino acid sequence: CSGSLGGRNTGELFF.

The chain has TRBV30 and TRBJ2-3; 7 positions match TRBD1. Germline CDR1 GTSNPN, CDR2 SVGIG (reference sequence). J lost 9 bases, V lost 3 bases, and 6 bases had no gene match. This CDR3 contains 12 residues. This CDR3 reads CAWSQQGHTQYF. CDR3 DNA: TGTGCCTGGAGCCAACAGGGGCACACGCAGTATTTT.

The CDR3 sequence: CATSRDGGGSEQFF. The CDR3 DNA follows: TGTGCCACCAGCAGGGACGGGGGAGGTTCAGAGCAGTTCTTC. This chain connects TRBV15 to TRBJ2-1; D possibly corresponds to TRBD2 (6 bases). Trimming cost V 3 bases and J 10 bases, with 16 bases left between them. Looked up from germline, CDR1 is LNHNV and CDR2 is YYDKDF (reference sequence). This CDR3 region has 14 residues.

The gene calls are TRBV6-2 or TRBV6-3 and TRBJ1-1, with D maybe TRBD1 (5 bases). Germline V lookup: CDR1 MNHEY, CDR2 SVGEGT. V was clipped by 0 bases and J by 1 base, with 9 bases between them. This CDR3 region has 15 residues. This CDR3 is CASSYSDTGNTEAFF. In DNA form, the CDR3 reads TGTGCCAGCAGTTACTCCGATACAGGGAACACTGAAGCTTTCTTT.

This chain's CDR3 is CAWRSLSGLPEQYF. The CDR3 DNA sequence: TGTGCCTGGAGGTCCCTTAGCGGGCTACCGGAGCAGTACTTC. This sequence joins TRBV30 and TRBJ2-7; TRBD2 matches at 7 bases. Germline-derived CDR1 and CDR2 are GTSNPN and SVGIG (reference sequence). The CDR3 length is 14 residues. V gave up 3 bases and J gave up 7 bases; unmatched junction bases: 12.

The CDR3 coding sequence is TGTGCCAGCAGCGTCGAGTATGGCTACACCTTC. It codes for CASSVEYGYTF. This rearrangement joins TRBV28 to TRBJ1-2; D unclear. Germline CDR1 reads MDHEN; CDR2 reads SYDVKM. V was pared by 6 bases and J by 5 bases, with 7 bases between. The CDR3 runs 11 residues.

The J gene is TRBJ1-2, the V gene TRBV7-2; TRBD1 is a possible D gene (6 bases). Trimming stripped 6 bases from V and 4 bases from J, with 18 bases between. The germline V gene encodes CDR1 SGHTA and CDR2 FQGNSA. The CDR3 spans 15 residues. Written as DNA, the CDR3 is TGTGCCAGCAGTCCCCACCAGGGGAAACCCTATGGCTACACCTTC. Encoded protein: CASSPHQGKPYGYTF.

The chain joins TRBV9 to TRBJ2-5; no reliable D call. CDR1 and CDR2 from the germline V gene are SGDLS and YYNGEE. The V gene lost 1 base and the J gene lost 2 bases, with 12 bases spanning the gap. The CDR3 has 15 amino acids. CDR3 DNA sequence: TGTGCCAGCAGCGTAAGTAGCCTTGAGCAAGAGACCCAGTACTTC. Amino acid sequence: CASSVSSLEQETQYF.

The rearrangement joins TRBV7-2 to TRBJ1-2, with 7 bases that match TRBD1. This CDR3 spans 14 amino acids. Germline V gives CDR1 SGHTA, CDR2 FQGNSA. V lost 2 bases and J lost 6; bases outside the gene matches: 6. The CDR3 DNA is TGTGCCAGCAGCTTACCAACAGGGGAGAATGGCTACACCTTC. Translating gives CASSLPTGENGYTF.

V gene TRBV18 combines with J gene TRBJ2-7; perhaps TRBD1 as D (6 bases). V was trimmed by 5 bases and J by 1 base, leaving 9 bases between them. Looked up from germline, CDR1 is KGHSH and CDR2 is LQKENI. This CDR3 comprises 13 residues. The chain's CDR3 is CASSLGASYEQYF. The CDR3 nucleotides read TGTGCCAGCTCATTGGGGGCGTCCTACGAGCAGTACTTC. Based on the CDR3 plus reference TRBV18 and TRBJ2-7, the full variable domain is NAGVMQNPRHLVRRRGQEARLRCSPMKGHSHVYWYRQLPEEGLKFMVYLQKENIIDESGMPKERFSAEFPKEGPSILRIQQVVRGDSAAYFCASSLGASYEQYFGPGTRLTVT.

Comments on this clone: In the same sample, other DNA sequences code for this CDR3. This rearrangement joins TRBV6-5 to TRBJ1-2; 9 bases fit TRBD1. Trimming cost V 3 bases and J 2 bases; bases outside gene matches: 4. The CDR3 runs to 15 residues. In germline, CDR1 is MNHEY, CDR2 SVGAGI. The CDR3 loop is CASSYSGQGNYGYTF. The CDR3 nucleotides are TGTGCCAGCAGTTATTCGGGACAGGGAAACTATGGCTACACCTTC.

The chain carries TRBV2 and TRBJ1-6, with 10 bases that match TRBD1. The germline V gene has CDR1 SNHLY and CDR2 FYNNEI. The CDR3 contains 15 residues. The V segment lost 6 bases and the J segment 7 bases; nucleotides outside the gene matches: 6. CDR3 sequence (DNA): TGTGCCAGCAGACCAGGGACAGGGGAAAATTCACCCCTCCACTTT. Translation: CASRPGTGENSPLHF.

V and J are TRBV19 and TRBJ1-1; D remains ambiguous. V dropped 6 bases and J dropped 0 bases, with 14 bases sitting between them. CDR3 size: 15 residues. Germline V gene data show CDR1 as LNHDA and CDR2 as SQIVND (reference sequence). CDR3 DNA sequence: TGTGCCAGTAGGCCGGGATCATTTATGAACACTGAAGCTTTCTTT. Translating gives CASRPGSFMNTEAFF.

This chain links TRBV7-3 with TRBJ2-1; TRBD2 agrees at 7 bases. V trimming: 4 bases; J trimming: 10 bases; junction bases outside the gene matches: 7. Germline V gene lookup returns CDR1 SGHTA and CDR2 FQGTGA. This CDR3 region has 13 residues. CDR3 sequence: CASSSSGRGEQFF. DNA of the CDR3: TGTGCCAGCAGCTCCTCGGGGCGGGGGGAGCAGTTCTTC.

The chain combines TRBV20-1 with TRBJ2-7, with D perhaps matching TRBD1 (5 bases). This CDR3 has 11 amino acids. Germline lookup yields CDR1 DFQATT and CDR2 SNEGSKA (reference sequence). V was cut by 4 bases and J by 4 bases, with 8 bases left in between. The CDR3 nucleotides are TGCAGTGCTATCAGGGCATACGAGCAGTACTTC. It yields the protein CSAIRAYEQYF.

This clone was counted a few times. The rearrangement joins TRBV9 to TRBJ2-7, with a tentative D call TRBD1 (6 bases). CDR1 and CDR2 from the germline V gene are SGDLS and YYNGEE. Trimming left V 3 bases short and J 1 base short, with 11 bases between. The CDR3 has 14 residues. This chain's CDR3 is CASSGPGESYEQYF. CDR3 DNA sequence: TGTGCCAGCAGCGGACCAGGGGAATCCTACGAGCAGTACTTC.

This clone was observed a single time. The rearrangement joins TRBV5-6 to TRBJ2-3; possible D gene TRBD1, 6 bases. The CDR3 extends over 15 amino acids. Germline loops: CDR1 SGHDT, CDR2 YYEEEE. Trimming pared 6 bases from V and 1 base from J, leaving 15 bases between. The CDR3, as DNA: TGTGCCAGCACCTCACAGGGTAGGGGCACAGATACGCAGTATTTT. It encodes CASTSQGRGTDTQYF.